This TCR beta chain was captured by sequencing in a study of blood T cells in healthy people across ages. Study background: Through template switching, about one barcoded beta molecule was captured per two T cells, as measured in model experiments.

Then a second PCR, running roughly 7 to 11 cycles, was carried out with a sample-barcoded 5' primer and a J-beta primer mix. Each cDNA molecule received a tag from a template-switch adaptor that had 12 random nucleotides. Each CDR3 protein gets one entry after TCRdb re-called the 5' RACE reads with MiXCR. This table holds 1.6 million or so distinct CDR3 sequences, approximately 32% found once. Donors ranged from roughly 6 to 100 years old and were healthy Caucasians in Russia. The V gene's germline CDR1 is DFQATT and CDR2 SNEGSKA (reference sequence). This CDR3 spans 13 amino acids. This receptor was identified in a woman in her 30s in good health. The sequenced sample consisted of blood. The gene calls are TRBV20-1 and TRBJ2-5; 11 bases map to TRBD2. The CDR3 is CGLAGGRGETQYF. CDR3 bases: TGCGGGTTAGCGGGGGGGAGAGGAGAGACCCAGTACTTC.